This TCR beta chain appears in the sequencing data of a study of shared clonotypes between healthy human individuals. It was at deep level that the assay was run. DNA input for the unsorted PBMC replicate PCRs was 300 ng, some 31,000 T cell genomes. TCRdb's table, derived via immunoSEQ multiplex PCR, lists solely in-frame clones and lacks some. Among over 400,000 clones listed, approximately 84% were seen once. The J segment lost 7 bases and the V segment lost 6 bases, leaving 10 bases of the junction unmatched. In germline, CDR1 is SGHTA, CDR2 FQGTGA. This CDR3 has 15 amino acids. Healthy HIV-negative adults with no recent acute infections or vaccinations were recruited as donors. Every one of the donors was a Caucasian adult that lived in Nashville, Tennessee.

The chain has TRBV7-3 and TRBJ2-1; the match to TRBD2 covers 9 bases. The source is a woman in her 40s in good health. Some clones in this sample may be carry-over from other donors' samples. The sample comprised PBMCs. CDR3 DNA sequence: TGTGCCAGCAGTCAAGGGCTAGCGGGATTTAATGAGCAGTTCTTC. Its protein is CASSQGLAGFNEQFF.